Listed below are T cell receptor beta chains from one sample, sequenced in a study of shared clonotypes between healthy human individuals. This table comes from immunoSEQ multiplex PCR, and its TCRdb copy is limited to in-frame clones, with some not included. The sample includes 1,500,000 or so clones, roughly 95% of them seen just once. Sequencing was carried out using naive CD4+ T cells sorted from blood. Receptor source: a man aged 30 to 39 in good health. Each CDR3 is given with its conserved first and last residue. D genes are given only for firm matches. Some rows mark clone size as missing; the rest say once, few, many or name a class of expanded clone.

TRBJ2-5 | TRBV5-4 | TRBD1 | NA | TGTGCCAGCAGCAGGCCGACAGGGGACGAGACCCAGTACTTC | CASSRPTGDETQYF
TRBJ2-2 | TRBV5-1 | NA | NA | TGCGCCAGCAGCTTGAGGCCCCCGGTGGCGGCCGACACCGGGGAGCTGTTTTTT | CASSLRPPVAADTGELFF
TRBJ2-7 | TRBV28 | NA | NA | TGTGCCAGCAGTTTTCCCACAGTTGGGACCTACGAGCAGTACTTC | CASSFPTVGTYEQYF
TRBJ2-7 | TRBV7-9 | NA | NA | TGTGCCAGCAGCTTAGCAGGGTCCGAGCAGTACTTC | CASSLAGSEQYF
TRBJ2-7 | TRBV4-2 | TRBD1 | once | TGTGCCAGCAGCCAAAGAAGGACTACAGGGGGCTTCCTCTCTTACGAGCAGTACTTC | CASSQRRTTGGFLSYEQYF
TRBJ2-1 | TRBV6-6 | TRBD2 | once | TGTGCCAGCAGACTAGCGCTACATAATGAGCAGTTCTTC | CASRLALHNEQFF
TRBJ2-2 | TRBV29-1 | TRBD1 | NA | TGCAGCGGGATGTATGGACAGGGAGGCGGGGAGCTGTTTTTT | CSGMYGQGGGELFF
TRBJ1-1 | TRBV7-9 | NA | NA | TGTGCCAGCAGCTTTCTTCAGGGAGGCACTGAAGCTTTCTTT | CASSFLQGGTEAFF
TRBJ2-2 | TRBV4-3 | NA | few | TGCGCCAGCAGCCAAGATTGGCCCCCGGGGGAGCTGTTTTTT | CASSQDWPPGELFF
TRBJ2-7 | TRBV7-6 | NA | NA | TGTGCCAGCAGCTCGATCCCCGGCGAGCAGTACTTC | CASSSIPGEQYF
TRBJ1-2 | TRBV18 | TRBD1 | NA | TGTGCCAGCACCACTGGGACAGAGTATGGCTACACCTTC | CASTTGTEYGYTF
TRBJ2-7 | TRBV5-4 | TRBD2 | once | TGTGCCAGCAGCCCCGGACTAGCGGGCTCCTACGAGCAGTACTTC | CASSPGLAGSYEQYF
TRBJ1-1 | TRBV29-1 | NA | NA | TGCAGCGTTGAACGTCCGGACTTTATCACTGAAGCTTTCTTT | CSVERPDFITEAFF
TRBJ1-1 | TRBV29-1 | TRBD1 | NA | TGCAGCGGGGGGGACAGTTGGAGGAACACTGAAGCTTTCTTT | CSGGDSWRNTEAFF
TRBJ2-1 | TRBV7-9 | NA | NA | TGTGCCAGCAGCTTGTTTTTGGCACCGGGTTACAATGAGCAGTTCTTC | CASSLFLAPGYNEQFF
TRBJ2-1 | TRBV7-2 | TRBD2 | once | TGTGCCAGCAGCCCCCAACCGGGACTAGCGGGAGGCGAGCAGTTCTTC | CASSPQPGLAGGEQFF
TRBJ1-3 | TRBV16 | TRBD1 | NA | TGTGCCAGCAGCCAACTTACGGGACAGGAACTTCTCTCTGGAAACACCATATATTTT | CASSQLTGQELLSGNTIYF
TRBJ2-1 | TRBV15 | NA | NA | TGTGCCACCAGCAGAGTGAGGGGTATGGGTGTCAGTGAGCAGTTCTTC | CATSRVRGMGVSEQFF
TRBJ2-1 | TRBV9 | TRBD1 | NA | TGTGCCAGCAGCCGTAGAACAGGGGGGCTTGGGCAGTTCTTC | CASSRRTGGLGQFF
TRBJ2-2 | TRBV5-1 | TRBD2 | NA | TGCGCCAGCAGCTTGAGTCCGGAGCGGGGGACCGGGGAGCTGTTTTTT | CASSLSPERGTGELFF
TRBJ2-1 | TRBV11-2 | TRBD2 | NA | TGTGCCAGCAGCCCTGGGACTAGGACTGACAATGAGCAGTTCTTC | CASSPGTRTDNEQFF
TRBJ1-2 | TRBV18 | TRBD1 | NA | TGTGCCAGCTCACCGGGACAGGGTGGCTATGGCTACACCTTC | CASSPGQGGYGYTF
TRBJ2-5 | TRBV4-3 | NA | NA | TGCGCCAGCAGCCAAGATACCCTTGGGGAGACCCAGTACTTC | CASSQDTLGETQYF
TRBJ1-1 | TRBV11-2 | NA | NA | TGTGCCAGCAGCTTAGGGGGCCCTATGAACACTGAAGCTTTCTTT | CASSLGGPMNTEAFF
TRBJ2-1 | TRBV18 | TRBD2 | NA | TGTGCCAGCTCCCCGACTAGCGGGAACTACAATGAGCAGTTCTTC | CASSPTSGNYNEQFF
TRBJ1-2 | TRBV4-1 | NA | NA | TGCGCCAGCAGCCAAGCTGGAGTCCCTAACTATGGCTACACCTTC | CASSQAGVPNYGYTF
TRBJ2-6 | TRBV10-3 | NA | NA | TGTGCCATCAGTGGCTGGAACTCTGGGGCCAACGTCCTGACTTTC | CAISGWNSGANVLTF
TRBJ2-2 | TRBV19 | NA | NA | TGTGCCAGTAGTACCCGTCCGGGACGCGAGACCGGGGAGCTGTTTTTT | CASSTRPGRETGELFF
TRBJ2-1 | TRBV27 | NA | NA | TGTGCCAGCAGTAAGCCTTACAATGAGCAGTTCTTC | CASSKPYNEQFF
TRBJ2-1 | TRBV14 | TRBD1 | NA | TGTGCCAGCAGCCTCACAGGGGGCAACTACAATGAGCAGTTCTTC | CASSLTGGNYNEQFF
TRBJ1-3 | TRBV15 | TRBD1 | NA | TGTGCCACCTCGGGGGGGACGACAGGGAGGTCCCACCACTCTGGAAACACCATATATTTT | CATSGGTTGRSHHSGNTIYF
TRBJ2-7 | TRBV5-6 | TRBD2 | NA | TGTGCCAGCAGTCCGGCGGGAGATAGGTACGAGCAGTACTTC | CASSPAGDRYEQYF
TRBJ2-3 | TRBV5-6 | TRBD2 | NA | TGTGCGACGGGGGGACTAGCCTCTAGCACAGATACGCAGTATTTT | CATGGLASSTDTQYF
TRBJ2-7 | TRBV28 | TRBD2 | NA | TGTGCCAGCGAGGTAGCGGGTTTAGATTCCTACGAGCAGTACTTC | CASEVAGLDSYEQYF
TRBJ2-7 | TRBV6-5 | TRBD1 | NA | TGTGCCAGCTCCTGGGACAGGGGGGTCTACGAGCAGTACTTC | CASSWDRGVYEQYF
TRBJ1-2 | TRBV28 | TRBD1 | NA | TGTGCCAGCAGTGAAACAGGGGGCGCCTATGGCTACACCTTC | CASSETGGAYGYTF
TRBJ2-2 | TRBV7-2 | NA | NA | TGTGCCAGCAGCCGACGCCTGGGCTCCCCGGCGGCCGGGGAGCTGTTTTTT | CASSRRLGSPAAGELFF
TRBJ1-1 | TRBV6-1 | TRBD1 | NA | TGTGCCAGCAGTGAACAAAATATACAGGGGGCGAGGTACACTGAAGCTTTCTTT | CASSEQNIQGARYTEAFF
TRBJ1-5 | TRBV6-1 | TRBD1 | NA | TGTGCCAGCAGTGAGTCCGTAACAGGGGTACAGCCCCAGCATTTT | CASSESVTGVQPQHF
TRBJ1-5 | TRBV7-2 | NA | NA | TGTGCCAGCAGCTTAGTTGGGGGAAAACAGCCCCAGCATTTT | CASSLVGGKQPQHF
TRBJ1-4 | TRBV5-1 | NA | NA | TGCGCCAGCAGCATAAACCCACCGGCTGGTGAAAAACTGTTTTTT | CASSINPPAGEKLFF
TRBJ2-7 | TRBV4-1 | NA | NA | TGCGCCAGCAGCCAAGAGAGACTCGGGAAATCCTACGAGCAGTACTTC | CASSQERLGKSYEQYF
TRBJ2-5 | TRBV25-1 | TRBD2 | NA | TGTGCCAGCAGTGAATCCTCGGGGGGAAAGACCCAGTACTTC | CASSESSGGKTQYF
TRBJ2-1 | TRBV5-1 | TRBD2 | NA | TGCGCCAGCAGCTTGGATGGACTAGTCAATGAGCAGTTCTTC | CASSLDGLVNEQFF
TRBJ2-2 | TRBV11-3 | NA | NA | TGTGCCAGCAGCTTTGAGTCAGGGCCCGGGGAGCTGTTTTTT | CASSFESGPGELFF
TRBJ2-2 | TRBV4-3 | TRBD2 | once | TGCGCCAGCAGCCGAGGACTAGCGGGAGCCACCGGGGAGCTGTTTTTT | CASSRGLAGATGELFF
TRBJ2-1 | TRBV11-2 | NA | few | TGTGCCAGCAGCTTAGCGGCAGTTCTAAATGAGCAGTTCTTC | CASSLAAVLNEQFF
TRBJ2-7 | TRBV6-1 | TRBD2 | NA | TGTGCCAGCACCCTAGGGAGGGCTGTGAACTACGAGCAGTACTTC | CASTLGRAVNYEQYF
TRBJ2-1 | TRBV28 | NA | NA | TGTGCCAGCAGTTTACAGGAAAGCGGTGGGTTCTTC | CASSLQESGGFF
TRBJ2-3 | TRBV5-1 | NA | NA | TGCGCCAGCAGCTTGGAAGGGACACTGAGCACAGATACGCAGTATTTT | CASSLEGTLSTDTQYF
TRBJ1-4 | TRBV2 | NA | NA | TGTGCCAGCAGTGGCAGGGATGGTGAAAAACTGTTTTTT | CASSGRDGEKLFF
TRBJ2-1 | TRBV6-5 | NA | once | TGTGCCAGCAGTTACTCACCCCCGCTTATGAATGAGCAGTTCTTC | CASSYSPPLMNEQFF
TRBJ2-2 | TRBV21-1 | NA | NA | TGTGCCGCAGGGGCGGGTTCGAACACCGGGGAGCTGTTTTTT | CAAGAGSNTGELFF
TRBJ1-5 | TRBV11-2 | NA | NA | TGTGCCAGCAGCTTGACCGGGGGCAATCAGCCCCAGCATTTT | CASSLTGGNQPQHF
TRBJ1-3 | TRBV19 | NA | NA | TGTGCCAGTAGTACACAACGGCCCCTGGGGGTTGGAAACACCATATATTTT | CASSTQRPLGVGNTIYF